These T cell receptor beta chains were read from a single sample in a study of blood T cell repertoires in COVID-19. Assay: immunoSEQ multiplex PCR; the TCRdb copy retains only in-frame clones and omits some. The top ten clones hold approximately 10% of a sample with about 72,000 clones, around 86% of them seen once. Sequencing was done on a sample of peripheral blood. These TCRs come from a man between 65 and 85 years old with active or convalescent COVID-19. Each CDR3 is given with its conserved first and last residue. The D gene is left open where the match is weak. Only some rows state a clone size, as once, few, many or a class for expanded clones.

d_call: TRBD1; v_call: TRBV11-3; clone_size: NA; j_call: TRBJ2-2; cdr3_aa: CASSLGTGAGELFF; cdr3_nt: TGTGCCAGCAGCTTGGGGACAGGGGCCGGGGAGCTGTTTTTT
d_call: NA; v_call: TRBV3-1/TRBV3-2; clone_size: large; j_call: TRBJ2-7; cdr3_aa: CASSQGDYEQYF; cdr3_nt: TGTGCCAGCAGCCAGGGAGACTACGAGCAGTACTTC
d_call: TRBD1; v_call: TRBV12-3/TRBV12-4; clone_size: NA; j_call: TRBJ2-5; cdr3_aa: CASSSGGRETQYF; cdr3_nt: TGTGCCAGCAGTTCAGGGGGTCGGGAGACCCAGTACTTC
d_call: NA; v_call: TRBV2; clone_size: NA; j_call: TRBJ2-7; cdr3_aa: CASYREQSYEQYF; cdr3_nt: TGTGCCAGCTACCGGGAGCAAAGTTACGAGCAGTACTTC
d_call: TRBD1; v_call: TRBV4-2; clone_size: NA; j_call: TRBJ2-4; cdr3_aa: CASSQPGQGDIQYF; cdr3_nt: TGTGCCAGCAGCCAGCCGGGACAGGGAGACATTCAGTACTTC
d_call: NA; v_call: TRBV18; clone_size: NA; j_call: TRBJ1-1; cdr3_aa: CASSPSVNTEAFF; cdr3_nt: TGTGCCAGCTCACCTTCCGTGAACACTGAAGCTTTCTTT
d_call: TRBD1; v_call: TRBV7-2; clone_size: NA; j_call: TRBJ2-3; cdr3_aa: CASSLNGQGNTDTQYF; cdr3_nt: TGTGCCAGCAGCTTAAACGGACAGGGTAACACAGATACGCAGTATTTT
d_call: TRBD2; v_call: TRBV7-9; clone_size: NA; j_call: TRBJ2-1; cdr3_aa: CASSLGSGRAAEQFF; cdr3_nt: TGTGCCAGCAGCTTAGGAAGCGGGAGAGCTGCTGAGCAGTTCTTC
d_call: NA; v_call: TRBV5-1; clone_size: NA; j_call: TRBJ1-1; cdr3_aa: CASRNDRGTEAFF; cdr3_nt: TGCGCCAGCAGAAACGACCGGGGGACTGAAGCTTTCTTT
d_call: TRBD1; v_call: TRBV7-9; clone_size: NA; j_call: TRBJ1-2; cdr3_aa: CASSLLDRGDYGYTF; cdr3_nt: TGTGCCAGCAGCCTCCTAGACAGGGGTGACTATGGCTACACCTTC
d_call: NA; v_call: TRBV18; clone_size: NA; j_call: TRBJ2-1; cdr3_aa: CASSPTMGVSYNEQFF; cdr3_nt: TGTGCCAGCTCACCAACGATGGGAGTTTCCTACAATGAGCAGTTCTTC
d_call: NA; v_call: TRBV27; clone_size: NA; j_call: TRBJ2-6; cdr3_aa: CASSLVDYRGTAGFGANVLTF; cdr3_nt: TGTGCCAGCAGTTTAGTTGACTATCGGGGGACAGCTGGTTTTGGGGCCAACGTCCTGACTTTC
d_call: NA; v_call: TRBV18; clone_size: few; j_call: TRBJ2-5; cdr3_aa: CASSPQARLAMETQYF; cdr3_nt: TGTGCCAGCTCACCACAGGCTCGTCTAGCAATGGAGACCCAGTACTTC
d_call: NA; v_call: TRBV29-1; clone_size: NA; j_call: TRBJ1-2; cdr3_aa: CSARTDYGYTF; cdr3_nt: TGCAGTGCCCGGACAGACTATGGCTACACCTTC
d_call: NA; v_call: TRBV7-2; clone_size: NA; j_call: TRBJ2-2; cdr3_aa: CASSKSGPNTGELFF; cdr3_nt: TGTGCCAGCAGCAAAAGCGGACCTAACACCGGGGAGCTGTTTTTT
d_call: TRBD2; v_call: TRBV3-1/TRBV3-2; clone_size: NA; j_call: TRBJ2-3; cdr3_aa: CASSQGLAGDTQYF; cdr3_nt: TGTGCCAGCAGCCAGGGACTAGCGGGAGATACGCAGTATTTT
d_call: NA; v_call: TRBV28; clone_size: NA; j_call: TRBJ1-1; cdr3_aa: CASSFGTEAFF; cdr3_nt: TGTGCCAGCAGTTTCGGGACTGAAGCTTTCTTT
d_call: NA; v_call: TRBV11-2; clone_size: NA; j_call: TRBJ2-2; cdr3_aa: CASSLDRASNIYSGELFF; cdr3_nt: TGTGCCAGCAGCTTAGATAGGGCTAGCAATATTTATTCCGGGGAGCTGTTTTTT
d_call: NA; v_call: TRBV5-5; clone_size: NA; j_call: TRBJ2-7; cdr3_aa: CASSFTDTYEQYF; cdr3_nt: TGTGCCAGCAGCTTTACAGATACCTACGAGCAGTACTTC
d_call: TRBD2; v_call: TRBV28; clone_size: once; j_call: TRBJ2-3; cdr3_aa: CASIAGGLEDTQYF; cdr3_nt: TGTGCCAGCATAGCGGGAGGGCTGGAGGATACGCAGTATTTT
d_call: TRBD1; v_call: TRBV5-1; clone_size: NA; j_call: TRBJ1-2; cdr3_aa: CASSPGQGYGYTF; cdr3_nt: TGCGCCAGCAGCCCCGGACAGGGCTATGGCTACACCTTC
d_call: TRBD1; v_call: TRBV19; clone_size: NA; j_call: TRBJ2-1; cdr3_aa: CASKGQRGPNEQFF; cdr3_nt: TGTGCCAGTAAGGGACAGAGGGGCCCCAATGAGCAGTTCTTC
d_call: TRBD1; v_call: TRBV3-1/TRBV3-2; clone_size: NA; j_call: TRBJ2-1; cdr3_aa: CASSLKRVQGAPNEQFF; cdr3_nt: TGTGCCAGCAGCCTAAAAAGAGTACAGGGGGCGCCCAATGAGCAGTTCTTC
d_call: TRBD2; v_call: TRBV6-5; clone_size: NA; j_call: TRBJ2-1; cdr3_aa: CASWRGGSSYNEQFF; cdr3_nt: TGTGCCAGCTGGAGGGGCGGGAGCTCCTACAATGAGCAGTTCTTC
d_call: TRBD2; v_call: TRBV3-1/TRBV3-2; clone_size: NA; j_call: TRBJ2-7; cdr3_aa: CASSLGEGPYEQYF; cdr3_nt: TGTGCCAGCAGCTTGGGGGAGGGTCCCTACGAGCAGTACTTC
d_call: NA; v_call: TRBV20-1; clone_size: NA; j_call: TRBJ2-7; cdr3_aa: CSADGDYEQYF; cdr3_nt: TGCAGTGCTGACGGGGACTACGAGCAGTACTTC
d_call: NA; v_call: TRBV10-2; clone_size: NA; j_call: TRBJ2-3; cdr3_aa: CASSESSQLDTQYF; cdr3_nt: TGCGCCAGCAGTGAGTCGTCCCAACTGGATACGCAGTATTTT
d_call: NA; v_call: TRBV20-1; clone_size: NA; j_call: TRBJ1-2; cdr3_aa: CRRGGDYGYTF; cdr3_nt: TGCAGGAGGGGGGGGGACTATGGCTACACCTTC
d_call: TRBD1; v_call: TRBV2; clone_size: NA; j_call: TRBJ2-6; cdr3_aa: CASSAGTGMVGANVLTF; cdr3_nt: TGTGCCAGCAGTGCCGGGACAGGGATGGTTGGGGCCAACGTCCTGACTTTC
d_call: NA; v_call: TRBV5-1; clone_size: NA; j_call: TRBJ1-1; cdr3_aa: CASSLGTGGRNTEAFF; cdr3_nt: TGCGCCAGCAGCTTGGGCACGGGGGGTCGGAACACTGAAGCTTTCTTT
d_call: NA; v_call: TRBV7-3; clone_size: NA; j_call: TRBJ2-2; cdr3_aa: CASSLLGASANTGELFF; cdr3_nt: TGTGCCAGCAGCTTACTTGGGGCATCTGCGAACACCGGGGAGCTGTTTTTT
d_call: NA; v_call: TRBV7-2; clone_size: NA; j_call: TRBJ2-3; cdr3_aa: CASRLTTDTQYF; cdr3_nt: TGTGCCAGCAGACTAACCACAGATACGCAGTATTTT
d_call: TRBD1; v_call: TRBV28; clone_size: NA; j_call: TRBJ2-1; cdr3_aa: CASSLPPGQGYNEQFF; cdr3_nt: TGTGCCAGCAGTCTCCCCCCGGGACAGGGCTACAATGAGCAGTTCTTC
d_call: NA; v_call: TRBV6-5; clone_size: NA; j_call: TRBJ1-5; cdr3_aa: CASLNQGGGNQPQHF; cdr3_nt: TGTGCCAGCTTGAATCAAGGCGGTGGCAATCAGCCCCAGCATTTT
d_call: NA; v_call: TRBV25-1; clone_size: NA; j_call: TRBJ2-1; cdr3_aa: CASSRLNEQFF; cdr3_nt: TGTGCCAGCAGTCGGTTAAATGAGCAGTTCTTC
d_call: TRBD2; v_call: TRBV7-9; clone_size: few; j_call: TRBJ2-5; cdr3_aa: CASSLSPSGSETQYF; cdr3_nt: TGTGCCAGCAGCTTATCCCCTAGCGGGAGTGAGACCCAGTACTTC
d_call: NA; v_call: TRBV27; clone_size: NA; j_call: TRBJ2-3; cdr3_aa: CASSSTRGTDTQYF; cdr3_nt: TGTGCCAGCAGTTCTACTCGTGGCACAGATACGCAGTATTTT
d_call: NA; v_call: TRBV9; clone_size: NA; j_call: TRBJ1-5; cdr3_aa: CASSVSGGSNQPQHF; cdr3_nt: TGTGCCAGCAGCGTATCGGGGGGAAGCAATCAGCCCCAGCATTTT
d_call: NA; v_call: TRBV29-1; clone_size: NA; j_call: TRBJ2-1; cdr3_aa: CSASSASSYNEQFF; cdr3_nt: TGCAGCGCCTCAAGTGCGAGTTCCTACAATGAGCAGTTCTTC
d_call: TRBD1; v_call: TRBV18; clone_size: NA; j_call: TRBJ1-1; cdr3_aa: CASSPRQGSNTEAFF; cdr3_nt: TGTGCCAGCTCACCACGACAGGGCTCGAACACTGAAGCTTTCTTT
d_call: NA; v_call: TRBV21-1; clone_size: NA; j_call: TRBJ1-4; cdr3_aa: CARPRPPSREKLFF; cdr3_nt: TGTGCCAGACCTCGGCCCCCGTCGAGGGAAAAACTGTTTTTT
d_call: TRBD1; v_call: TRBV19; clone_size: NA; j_call: TRBJ1-1; cdr3_aa: CASRPQGRNTEAFF; cdr3_nt: TGTGCCAGTAGACCACAGGGGAGGAACACTGAAGCTTTCTTT
d_call: NA; v_call: TRBV28; clone_size: NA; j_call: TRBJ1-1; cdr3_aa: CASSMIRRHTEAFF; cdr3_nt: TGTGCCAGCAGTATGATTCGCAGGCACACTGAAGCTTTCTTT
d_call: NA; v_call: TRBV21-1; clone_size: NA; j_call: TRBJ1-5; cdr3_aa: CASSANRGNQPQHF; cdr3_nt: TGTGCCAGCAGCGCAAACAGGGGCAATCAGCCCCAGCATTTT
d_call: TRBD2; v_call: TRBV7-9; clone_size: NA; j_call: TRBJ2-1; cdr3_aa: CASSSITSGSNEQFF; cdr3_nt: TGTGCCAGCAGCTCGATAACTAGCGGGAGTAATGAGCAGTTCTTC
d_call: NA; v_call: TRBV10-3; clone_size: NA; j_call: TRBJ2-5; cdr3_aa: CAISEVAVWNPETQYF; cdr3_nt: TGTGCCATCAGTGAGGTAGCGGTTTGGAATCCAGAGACCCAGTACTTC
d_call: NA; v_call: TRBV7-2; clone_size: NA; j_call: TRBJ2-7; cdr3_aa: CASSLSNWGTPSYEQYF; cdr3_nt: TGTGCCAGCAGCTTATCTAACTGGGGCACACCTTCCTACGAGCAGTACTTC
d_call: TRBD1; v_call: TRBV24-1; clone_size: once; j_call: TRBJ1-2; cdr3_aa: CATSDEGAWGYTF; cdr3_nt: TGTGCCACCAGTGATGAGGGGGCTTGGGGCTACACCTTC
d_call: NA; v_call: TRBV7-2; clone_size: once; j_call: TRBJ2-5; cdr3_aa: CASSLAPGLGETQYF; cdr3_nt: TGTGCCAGCAGCTTAGCGCCAGGGCTGGGGGAGACCCAGTACTTC
d_call: NA; v_call: TRBV5-4; clone_size: NA; j_call: TRBJ1-3; cdr3_aa: CASSSSPGGAGNTIYF; cdr3_nt: TGTGCCAGCAGCTCCTCCCCCGGGGGGGCAGGAAACACCATATATTTT
d_call: TRBD2; v_call: TRBV6-4; clone_size: NA; j_call: TRBJ2-7; cdr3_aa: CASSDSVGLAGHSYEQYF; cdr3_nt: TGTGCCAGCAGTGATTCCGTAGGACTAGCGGGACACTCCTACGAGCAGTACTTC
d_call: NA; v_call: TRBV28; clone_size: NA; j_call: TRBJ2-7; cdr3_aa: CASRLNREQYF; cdr3_nt: TGTGCCAGCAGGCTGAACCGGGAGCAGTACTTC
d_call: NA; v_call: TRBV5-1; clone_size: once; j_call: TRBJ2-1; cdr3_aa: CASTPSGSGYNEQFF; cdr3_nt: TGCGCCAGCACACCCAGCGGAAGCGGCTACAATGAGCAGTTCTTC